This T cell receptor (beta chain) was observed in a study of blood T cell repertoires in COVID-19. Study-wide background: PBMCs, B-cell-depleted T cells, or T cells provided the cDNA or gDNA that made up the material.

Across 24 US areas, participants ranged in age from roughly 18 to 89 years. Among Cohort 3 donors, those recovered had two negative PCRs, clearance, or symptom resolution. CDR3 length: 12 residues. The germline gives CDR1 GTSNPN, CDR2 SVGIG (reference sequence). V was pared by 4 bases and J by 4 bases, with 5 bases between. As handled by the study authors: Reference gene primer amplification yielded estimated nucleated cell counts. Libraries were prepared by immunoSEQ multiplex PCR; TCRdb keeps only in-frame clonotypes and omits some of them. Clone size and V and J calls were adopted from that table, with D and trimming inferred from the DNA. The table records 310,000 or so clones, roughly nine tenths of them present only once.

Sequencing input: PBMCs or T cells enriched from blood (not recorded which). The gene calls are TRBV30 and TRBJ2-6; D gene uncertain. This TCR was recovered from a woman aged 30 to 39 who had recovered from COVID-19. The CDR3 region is CAWTYGANVLTF. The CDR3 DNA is TGTGCCTGGACCTACGGGGCCAACGTCCTGACTTTC.